This TCR beta chain was obtained from a study of T cell clones after liver transplantation. There are 14 residues in the CDR3. Germline V CDR1 and CDR2: MDHEN, SYDVKM. The J segment lost 2 bases and the V segment lost 2 bases, leaving 3 bases of the junction unmatched. In its sample, this clone is medium-sized (0.01 to 0.1%). Generated by immunoSEQ multiplex PCR, the TCRdb table keeps only in-frame clones and is missing some. The sample lists some 15,000 clones, 82% occurring once. This sample comprised CD8+ T cells from blood, obtained approximately 43 months after liver transplant. The chain joins TRBV28 to TRBJ2-7; 7 positions agree with TRBD2. The sequence was collected from a human patient who received a liver transplant. Some T cells may be the graft donor's. Here the CDR3 reads CASSLGLGTYEQYF. The CDR3, as DNA: TGTGCCAGCAGTTTAGGACTAGGGACCTACGAGCAGTACTTC.